This entry lists 21 T cell receptor beta chains sequenced from one sample in a study of blood T cell repertoires in COVID-19 (dated by TCRdb to the early 2020s). The library was obtained by the immunoSEQ multiplex PCR assay. In TCRdb, the immuneACCESS table is reduced to in-frame sequences with V and J assigned. These tables do not hold every clone; where another copy was compared, an unresolved V gene accounts for under half, and the others remain unexplained. Recorded for this sample are approximately 100,000 clones; around 92% of them occurred a single time. 5.7% of the sample comes from the top ten. Sample: peripheral blood. All receptors derive from a man aged 50-60 years with active COVID-19.

The chain couples TRBV11-2 to TRBJ2-1; a possible D gene is TRBD2 (6 bases). Trimming took off 7 bases at V and 1 base at J, with 14 bases between the two ends. Germline lookup yields CDR1 SGHAT and CDR2 FQNNGV. CDR3 length: 15 amino acids. In nucleotides, the CDR3 is TGTGCCAGCACGCCTAGCGACCATTCCTACAATGAGCAGTTCTTC. It encodes CASTPSDHSYNEQFF.

The chain uses TRBV2 and TRBJ2-1, with a weak D call TRBD2 (6 bases). The CDR3 contains 13 residues. V gave up 7 bases and J gave up 7 bases, with 14 bases separating them. CDR1 and CDR2 (germline): SNHLY, FYNNEI. Here the CDR3 DNA reads TGTGCCAGCACGAAGGCAGGAGGGAATGAGCAGTTCTTC. This gives the protein CASTKAGGNEQFF.

The V call is TRBV5-4, the J call TRBJ1-2, with D possibly TRBD1 on 5 matching bases. Between the trimmed V and J ends, which lost 4 bases and 1 base, there was a span of 11 bases. Per the germline V gene, CDR1 is SGHNT and CDR2 is YYREEE (reference sequence). The CDR3 spans 14 residues. The CDR3 nucleotides read TGTGCCAGCAGCCCGGGGGGTTTTAACTATGGCTACACCTTC. It is translated as CASSPGGFNYGYTF.

This clone was counted once. The chain combines TRBV5-1 with TRBJ2-7, with a weak D call TRBD2 (6 bases). This CDR3 is built from 15 residues. V was trimmed by 4 bases and J by 7 bases, leaving 21 bases between them. Germline V gene data show CDR1 as SGHRS and CDR2 as YFSETQ. The CDR3 here is CASSKELAANDEQYF. In DNA form, the CDR3 reads TGCGCCAGCAGCAAGGAACTAGCCGCCAATGATGAGCAGTACTTC.

The rearrangement joins TRBV28 to TRBJ1-1; D might be TRBD1 (5 bases). Germline CDR1 and CDR2: MDHEN and SYDVKM. CDR3 length equals 12 residues. Trimming cost V 2 bases and J 6 bases, with 7 bases left between them. The CDR3 nucleotides read TGTGCCAGCAGTTTAGTAGGGGCTGAAGCTTTCTTT. Residues: CASSLVGAEAFF.

The chain recombines TRBV19 with TRBJ2-7; 7 bases match TRBD1. V dropped 4 bases and J dropped 11; count of bases not matched to a gene: 8. CDR3 length: 12 amino acids. Germline CDR1 LNHDA, CDR2 SQIVND (reference sequence). CDR3 in amino acids: CASSTKGQFEYF. The DNA for the CDR3 is TGTGCCAGTAGTACGAAGGGACAGTTTGAGTACTTC.

This CDR3 reads CASSPTGTSFGDEQFF. The DNA for the CDR3 is TGTGCCAGCAGCCCGACCGGGACTAGCTTCGGAGATGAGCAGTTCTTC. This chain links TRBV3-1 (or the pseudogene TRBV3-2) with TRBJ2-1; TRBD2 aligns across 9 bases. Trimming took 4 bases from V and 8 from J; bases not matched to a gene: 12. The CDR3 length is 16 residues. Germline V lookup: CDR1 LGHDT, CDR2 YNNKEL (reference sequence).

The chain has TRBV28 and TRBJ1-6; unclear D gene. Germline V gives CDR1 MDHEN, CDR2 SYDVKM. V was clipped by 6 bases and J by 2 bases, with 11 bases between them. The CDR3 contains 15 residues. The DNA for the CDR3 is TGTGCCAGCAGCCTCACGCAGGCCTATAATTCACCCCTCCACTTT. Its translation is CASSLTQAYNSPLHF.

V and J are TRBV5-8 and TRBJ1-3; TRBD1 is a possible D gene (5 bases). Germline CDR1 reads SGHTS; CDR2 reads YDEGEE. CDR3 length: 15 residues. Deletions cut 2 bases from V and 4 bases from J, with 13 bases between. For the CDR3, the DNA is TGTGCCAGCAGCTTCGGGGGAAGTTCCGGAAACACCATATATTTT. This sequence encodes CASSFGGSSGNTIYF.

The chain joins TRBV27 to TRBJ2-4; TRBD2 agrees at 10 bases. The length of the CDR3 is 13 residues. Looked up from germline, CDR1 is MNHEY and CDR2 is SMNVEV (reference sequence). V trimming: 6 bases; J trimming: 7 bases; junction bases outside the gene matches: 3. The CDR3 loop reads CASRLAGTNIQYF. The CDR3, as DNA: TGTGCCAGCAGACTAGCGGGGACGAACATTCAGTACTTC.

The chain links TRBV6-5 to TRBJ1-6, with unresolved D. In germline, CDR1 is MNHEY, CDR2 SVGAGI. The V end lost 7 bases, the J end lost 3 bases, and 13 bases lay between the germline ends. This CDR3 has 15 residues. The CDR3 DNA follows: TGTGCCAGCACCGAAGTGGGAGACTATAATTCACCCCTCCACTTT. It translates to CASTEVGDYNSPLHF.

The rearrangement joins TRBV18 to TRBJ1-5; weak D call: TRBD1 (6 bases). V lost 2 bases and J 6 bases, leaving 14 bases between the germline ends. The CDR3 sequence is 15 residues long. Germline loops: CDR1 KGHSH, CDR2 LQKENI. CDR3 DNA: TGTGCCAGCTCACCAATACAGGGAGTCGGTCAGCCCCAGCATTTT. Residues: CASSPIQGVGQPQHF.

V is TRBV2 and J is TRBJ1-6; 7 nucleotides match TRBD1. The CDR3 runs to 16 residues. The germline V gene encodes CDR1 SNHLY and CDR2 FYNNEI. The V and J ends lost 6 bases and 7 bases, in that order; junction bases with no gene match: 12. The CDR3 DNA follows: TGTGCCAGCAGGGACCGGGGACAGCTCGCGAATTCACCCCTCCACTTT. Amino acid sequence: CASRDRGQLANSPLHF. Full variable domain (outside the CDR3, taken from reference TRBV2 and TRBJ1-6): EPEVTQTPSHQVTQMGQEVILRCVPISNHLYFYWYRQILGQKVEFLVSFYNNEISEKSEIFDDQFSVERPDGSNFTLKIRSTKLEDSAMYFCASRDRGQLANSPLHFGNGTRLTVT.

This clone was seen a single time. Here the CDR3 reads CASSLSSGNYGELFF. The CDR3 DNA reads as TGTGCCAGCAGCTTGTCTAGCGGGAACTACGGGGAGCTGTTTTTT. V usage is TRBV5-5 and J usage is TRBJ2-2, with 9 bases that match TRBD2. The CDR3 is 15 amino acids. Looked up from germline, CDR1 is SGHKS and CDR2 is YYEKEE (reference sequence). The junction had 5 bases not matched to a gene; V was cut back by 1 base and J by 7 bases.

The chain recombines TRBV27 with TRBJ2-2; 8 nucleotides line up with TRBD2. Per germline, CDR1 MNHEY and CDR2 SMNVEV (reference sequence). The trim removed 6 bases at V and 2 bases at J, leaving 2 bases unmatched. This CDR3 contains 14 residues. CDR3: CASRVAGNTGELFF. The CDR3 coding sequence is TGTGCCAGCAGGGTAGCGGGAAACACCGGGGAGCTGTTTTTT.

CDR3 coding DNA: TGTGCCAGCACCCAGCAGGGTACTTACAATGAGCAGTTCTTC. Translated, it gives CASTQQGTYNEQFF. The chain links TRBV6-5 to TRBJ2-1; D possibly corresponds to TRBD1 (5 bases). V was pared by 7 bases and J by 4 bases, with 14 bases between. CDR1 MNHEY and CDR2 SVGAGI come from the germline V gene. CDR3 length equals 14 residues.

The V gene is TRBV6-1, the J gene TRBJ1-5; tentative D call: TRBD1 (5 bases). Germline assignment: CDR1 MNHNS and CDR2 SASEGT. This CDR3 spans 13 amino acids. Trimming shortened V by 3 bases and J by 7 bases, and 10 bases separated the two germline ends. CDR3 bases: TGTGCCAGCAGTGACAGGGCCCAGCAGCCCCAGCATTTT. Its protein is CASSDRAQQPQHF.

The V gene is TRBV18, the J gene TRBJ2-2; 7 bases fit TRBD1. Trimming at V came to 6 bases and at J to 5 bases, leaving 0 bases not matched to a gene. Germline V gives CDR1 KGHSH, CDR2 LQKENI. CDR3 length: 12 amino acids. The CDR3 nucleotides are TGTGCCAGCTCGACAGGGACCGGGGAGCTGTTTTTT. Protein product: CASSTGTGELFF.

The chain couples TRBV27 to TRBJ2-1; no definite D call. This CDR3 spans 13 amino acids. The ends were cut back, 6 bases at V and 5 bases at J, with 11 bases in the middle. Germline CDR1 and CDR2: MNHEY and SMNVEV (reference sequence). DNA for the CDR3: TGTGCCAGCAGCCTAGACTTGAACAATGAGCAGTTCTTC. This sequence encodes CASSLDLNNEQFF.

This clone is a singleton in its sample. The J gene is TRBJ1-4, the V gene TRBV29-1; 11 positions agree with TRBD1. Unmatched junction bases numbered 5, after V lost 7 bases and J lost 7 bases. The CDR3 loop spans 13 amino acids. Germline CDR1 SQVTM, CDR2 ANQGSEA. The CDR3 loop is CSASGTGGEKLFF. The DNA of the CDR3 is TGCAGCGCCTCCGGGACAGGGGGTGAAAAACTGTTTTTT.

The CDR3 DNA is TGTGCCAGCAGCCTAGCCGGACTACCTCCCCACGAGCAGTACTTC. It codes for CASSLAGLPPHEQYF. The V and J genes are TRBV5-4 and TRBJ2-7; D perhaps matches TRBD2 (6 bases). CDR1 SGHNT and CDR2 YYREEE come from the germline V gene (reference sequence). The V and J ends lost 4 bases and 5 bases respectively, with 19 bases between them. CDR3 length: 15 amino acids.